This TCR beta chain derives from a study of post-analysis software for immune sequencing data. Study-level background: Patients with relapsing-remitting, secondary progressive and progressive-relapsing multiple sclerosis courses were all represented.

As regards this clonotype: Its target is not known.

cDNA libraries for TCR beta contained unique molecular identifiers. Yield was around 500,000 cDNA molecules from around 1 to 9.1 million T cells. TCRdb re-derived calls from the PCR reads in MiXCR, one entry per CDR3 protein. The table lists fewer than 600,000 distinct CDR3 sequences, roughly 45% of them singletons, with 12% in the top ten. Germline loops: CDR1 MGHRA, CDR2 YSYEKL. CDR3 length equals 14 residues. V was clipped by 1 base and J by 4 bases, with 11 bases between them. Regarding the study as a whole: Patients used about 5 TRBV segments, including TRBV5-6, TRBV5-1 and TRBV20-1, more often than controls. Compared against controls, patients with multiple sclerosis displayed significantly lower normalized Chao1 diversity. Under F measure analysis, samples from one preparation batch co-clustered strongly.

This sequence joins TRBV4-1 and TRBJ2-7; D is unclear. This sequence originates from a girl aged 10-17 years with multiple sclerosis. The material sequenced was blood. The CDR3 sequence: CASSQGSVKYEQYF. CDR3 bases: TGCGCCAGCAGCCAAGGATCGGTGAAGTACGAGCAGTACTTC.